In this sample, the clone carrying this T cell receptor (beta chain) turned up many times. The antigen is not known. The cDNA 3' end received a ligated oligonucleotide with a UMI. First-round PCR used roughly 4 cycles and beta primers RC1.1 and RC1.2 covering TRBC1 and TRBC2. TCRdb re-called the UMI-ligation and nested PCR reads with MiXCR, one entry per CDR3 protein. The table includes some 48,000 distinct CDR3 sequences, under 14% detected once. Unfractionated PBMC were spiked with known numbers of KT2 clone cells. The length of the CDR3 is 13 residues. V was shortened by 3 bases and J by 3 bases, with 10 bases between the two germline ends. Germline CDR1 is SQVTM and CDR2 is ANQGSEA. This sample was taken from a study of quantifying T cell responses using KT2 cells. Overall study: cDNA was made from DNase-treated RNA using alpha and beta constant primers.

Study conclusions and caveats: Very high KT2 spike-in numbers caused saturation in KT2 sequence detection.

Sequencing input: PBMCs spiked with cells of the T cell clone KT2. The TCR originated in a human donor. The rearrangement uses TRBV29-1 and TRBJ2-3; a weak D match, TRBD1 (6 bases). CDR3 loop: CSVEDRGTDTQYF. Here the CDR3 DNA reads TGCAGCGTTGAGGATAGGGGGACAGATACGCAGTATTTT.